The source of this TCR beta chain is a study of PD-L1 blockade in urothelial cancer. Study-wide background: Median blood clonality was roughly 0.088, with 82,636 unique TCRs.

The protocol was immunoSEQ multiplex PCR, while the TCRdb copy is restricted to in-frame clones and leaves out a portion. The sample holds some 89,000 clones; more than 75% are singletons and the top ten take 13% to 15%. The CDR3 contains 15 residues. Germline V gene data show CDR1 as GTSNPN and CDR2 as SVGIG (reference sequence). V was shortened by 2 bases and J by 4 bases, with 15 bases between the two germline ends. Time point described: pretreatment peripheral blood. Between 1 and 8 samples, pretreatment and on-treatment, were given by each patient. This chain uses TRBV30 with TRBJ1-5; tentatively, D is TRBD1 (6 bases). The TCR sequence derives from a man aged 55 to 70 with urothelial cancer. The starting material was PBMCs, obtained around atezolizumab (anti-PD-L1) treatment. Here the CDR3 DNA reads TGTGCCTGGAGTCGGACAGCGGGGAGGAATCAGCCCCAGCATTTT. Translating gives CAWSRTAGRNQPQHF.